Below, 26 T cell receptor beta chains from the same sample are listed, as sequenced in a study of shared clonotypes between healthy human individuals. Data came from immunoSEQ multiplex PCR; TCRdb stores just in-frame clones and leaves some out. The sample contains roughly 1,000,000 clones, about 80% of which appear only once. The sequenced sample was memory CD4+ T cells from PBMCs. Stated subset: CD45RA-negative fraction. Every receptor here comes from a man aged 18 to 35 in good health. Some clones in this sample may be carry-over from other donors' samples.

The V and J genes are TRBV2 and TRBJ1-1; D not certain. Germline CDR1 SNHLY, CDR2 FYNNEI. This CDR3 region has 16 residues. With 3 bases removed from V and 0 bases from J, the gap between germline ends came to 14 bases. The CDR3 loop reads CASSERARNMNTEAFF. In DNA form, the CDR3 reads TGTGCCAGCAGTGAGAGGGCCCGAAATATGAACACTGAAGCTTTCTTT.

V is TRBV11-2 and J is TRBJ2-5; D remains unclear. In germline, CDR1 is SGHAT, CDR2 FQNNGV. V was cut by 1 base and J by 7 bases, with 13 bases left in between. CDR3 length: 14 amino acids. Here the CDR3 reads CASSLAGIHRTQYF. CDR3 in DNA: TGTGCCAGCAGCTTAGCGGGTATCCATCGGACCCAGTACTTC. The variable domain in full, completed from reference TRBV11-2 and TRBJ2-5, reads EAGVAQSPRYKIIEKRQSVAFWCNPISGHATLYWYQQILGQGPKLLIQFQNNGVVDDSQLPKDRFSAERLKGVDSTLKIQPAKLEDSAVYLCASSLAGIHRTQYFGPGTRLLVL.

In DNA, the CDR3 is TGCGCCAGCAGCCAAGATCGGGGACTAGCGGGATCCGCAGATACGCAGTATTTT. Protein sequence: CASSQDRGLAGSADTQYF. This sequence joins TRBV4-1 and TRBJ2-3; 13 bases line up with TRBD2. V was pared by 0 bases and J by 4 bases, with 7 bases of the junction left unmatched. The CDR3 is 18 residues long. Germline V CDR1 and CDR2: MGHRA, YSYEKL.

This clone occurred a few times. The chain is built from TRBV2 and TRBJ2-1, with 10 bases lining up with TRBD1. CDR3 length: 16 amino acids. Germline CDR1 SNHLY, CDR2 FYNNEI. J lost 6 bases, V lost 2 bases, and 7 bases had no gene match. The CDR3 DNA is TGTGCCAGCAGTGAACAAGGACAGGGGGGGACCAATGAGCAGTTCTTC. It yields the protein CASSEQGQGGTNEQFF.

The CDR3 region is CASSLNAENTEAFF. CDR3 nucleotides: TGCGCCAGCAGCTTGAATGCGGAGAACACTGAAGCTTTCTTT. This chain connects TRBV5-1 to TRBJ1-1; D ambiguous. V was pared by 1 base and J by 1 base, with 8 bases between. Germline V gene data show CDR1 as SGHRS and CDR2 as YFSETQ. CDR3 length: 14 amino acids.

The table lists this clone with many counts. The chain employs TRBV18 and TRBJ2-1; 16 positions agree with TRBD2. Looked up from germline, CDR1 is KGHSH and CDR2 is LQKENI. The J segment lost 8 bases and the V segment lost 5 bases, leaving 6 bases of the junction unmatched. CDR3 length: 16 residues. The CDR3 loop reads CASSSPGLAGGYEQFF. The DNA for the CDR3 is TGTGCCAGCTCATCGCCGGGACTAGCGGGAGGGTATGAGCAGTTCTTC.

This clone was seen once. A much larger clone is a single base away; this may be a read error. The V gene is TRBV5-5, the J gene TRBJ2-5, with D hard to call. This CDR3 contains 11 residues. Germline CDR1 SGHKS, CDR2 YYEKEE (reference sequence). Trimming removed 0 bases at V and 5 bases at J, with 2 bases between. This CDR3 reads CASSLVETQYF. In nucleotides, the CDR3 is TGTGCCAGCAGCTTGGTGGAGACCCAGTACTTC.

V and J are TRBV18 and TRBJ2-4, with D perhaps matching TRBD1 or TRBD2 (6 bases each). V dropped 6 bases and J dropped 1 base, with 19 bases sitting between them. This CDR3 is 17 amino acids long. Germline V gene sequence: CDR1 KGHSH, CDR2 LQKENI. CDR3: CASSPGDTRDAKNIQYF. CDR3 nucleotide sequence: TGTGCCAGCTCCCCGGGGGACACCCGGGACGCCAAAAACATTCAGTACTTC.

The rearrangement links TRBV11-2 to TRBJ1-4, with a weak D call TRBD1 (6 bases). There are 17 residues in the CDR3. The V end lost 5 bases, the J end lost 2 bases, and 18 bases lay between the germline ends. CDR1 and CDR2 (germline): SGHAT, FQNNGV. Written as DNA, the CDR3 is TGTGCCAGCAGCAAAACGGGGGCGATTAGGACTAATGAAAAACTGTTTTTT. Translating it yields CASSKTGAIRTNEKLFF. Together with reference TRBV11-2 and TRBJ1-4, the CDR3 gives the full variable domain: EAGVAQSPRYKIIEKRQSVAFWCNPISGHATLYWYQQILGQGPKLLIQFQNNGVVDDSQLPKDRFSAERLKGVDSTLKIQPAKLEDSAVYLCASSKTGAIRTNEKLFFGSGTQLSVL.

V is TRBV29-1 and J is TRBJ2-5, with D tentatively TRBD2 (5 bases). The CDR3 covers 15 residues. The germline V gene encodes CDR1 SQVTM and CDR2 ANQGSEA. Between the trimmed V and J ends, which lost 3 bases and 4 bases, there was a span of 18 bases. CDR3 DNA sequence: TGCAGCGTTGACAAAGGAGGAGCGGCGGGAGAGACCCAGTACTTC. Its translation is CSVDKGGAAGETQYF.

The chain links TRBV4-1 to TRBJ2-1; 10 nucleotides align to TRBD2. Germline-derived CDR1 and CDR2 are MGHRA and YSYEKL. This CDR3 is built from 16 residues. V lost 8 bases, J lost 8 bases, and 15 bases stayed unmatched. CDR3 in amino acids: CASGSIAGGGWDEQFF. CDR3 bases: TGCGCCAGCGGATCGATAGCGGGAGGCGGCTGGGATGAGCAGTTCTTC.

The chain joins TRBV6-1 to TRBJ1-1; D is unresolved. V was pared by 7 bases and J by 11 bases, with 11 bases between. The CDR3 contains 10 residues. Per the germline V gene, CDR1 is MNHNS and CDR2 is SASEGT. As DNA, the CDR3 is TGTGCCAGCACCGAATGGGTTGCTTTCTTT. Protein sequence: CASTEWVAFF.

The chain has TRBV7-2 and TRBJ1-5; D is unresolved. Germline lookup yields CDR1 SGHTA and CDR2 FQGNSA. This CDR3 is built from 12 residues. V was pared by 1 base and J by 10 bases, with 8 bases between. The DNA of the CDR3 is TGTGCCAGCAGCTTAGTACGGGGTCCCCAGCATTTT. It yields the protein CASSLVRGPQHF.

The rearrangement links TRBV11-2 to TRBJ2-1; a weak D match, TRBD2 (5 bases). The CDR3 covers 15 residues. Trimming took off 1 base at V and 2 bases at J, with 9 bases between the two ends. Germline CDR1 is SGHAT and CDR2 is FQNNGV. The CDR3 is CASSLGGSTYNEQFF. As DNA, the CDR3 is TGTGCCAGCAGCTTAGGAGGGTCCACCTACAATGAGCAGTTCTTC.

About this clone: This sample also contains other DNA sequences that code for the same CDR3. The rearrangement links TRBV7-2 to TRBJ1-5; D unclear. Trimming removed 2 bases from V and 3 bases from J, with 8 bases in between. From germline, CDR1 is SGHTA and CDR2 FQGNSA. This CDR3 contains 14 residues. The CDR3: CASSLLGSNQPQHF. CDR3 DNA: TGTGCCAGCAGCTTATTGGGCTCCAATCAGCCCCAGCATTTT.

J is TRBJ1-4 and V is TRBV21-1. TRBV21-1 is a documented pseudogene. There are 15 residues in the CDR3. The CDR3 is CASSPESHWDEKLFF. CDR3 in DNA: TGTGCCAGCAGCCCGGAAAGCCATTGGGATGAAAAACTGTTTTTT.

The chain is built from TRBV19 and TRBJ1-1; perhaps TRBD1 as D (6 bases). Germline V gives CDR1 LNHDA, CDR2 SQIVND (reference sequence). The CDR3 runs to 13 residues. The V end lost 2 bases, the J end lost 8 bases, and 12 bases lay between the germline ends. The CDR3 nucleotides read TGTGCCAGTAGTATACCGGGGGCTAGAGAAGCTTTCTTT. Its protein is CASSIPGAREAFF.

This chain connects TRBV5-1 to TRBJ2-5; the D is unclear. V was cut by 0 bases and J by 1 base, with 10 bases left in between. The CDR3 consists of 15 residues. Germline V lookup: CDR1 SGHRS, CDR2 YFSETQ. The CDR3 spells CASSLGVGIQETQYF. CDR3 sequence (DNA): TGCGCCAGCAGCTTGGGAGTGGGGATCCAAGAGACCCAGTACTTC.

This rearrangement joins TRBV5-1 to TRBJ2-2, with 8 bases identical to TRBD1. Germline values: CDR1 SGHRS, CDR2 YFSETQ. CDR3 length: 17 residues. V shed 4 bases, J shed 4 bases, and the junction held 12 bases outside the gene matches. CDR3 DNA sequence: TGCGCCAGCAGCCCCGGTCAGGGGGCTTATGGCACCGGGGAGCTGTTTTTT. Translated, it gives CASSPGQGAYGTGELFF.

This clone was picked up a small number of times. CDR3 DNA sequence: TGTGCCAGCAGCGAAGGCGACAGGCCCTATGGCTACACCTTC. It is translated as CASSEGDRPYGYTF. The chain links TRBV5-4 to TRBJ1-2; D is perhaps TRBD1 (6 bases). V was clipped by 4 bases and J by 4 bases, with 14 bases between them. The CDR3 spans 14 residues. From germline, CDR1 is SGHNT and CDR2 YYREEE (reference sequence).

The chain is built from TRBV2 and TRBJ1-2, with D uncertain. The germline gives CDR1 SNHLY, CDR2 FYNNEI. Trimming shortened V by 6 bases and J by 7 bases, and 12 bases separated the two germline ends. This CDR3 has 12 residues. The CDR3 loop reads CASSPETFGYTF. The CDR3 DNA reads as TGTGCCAGCAGCCCAGAGACATTTGGCTACACCTTC.

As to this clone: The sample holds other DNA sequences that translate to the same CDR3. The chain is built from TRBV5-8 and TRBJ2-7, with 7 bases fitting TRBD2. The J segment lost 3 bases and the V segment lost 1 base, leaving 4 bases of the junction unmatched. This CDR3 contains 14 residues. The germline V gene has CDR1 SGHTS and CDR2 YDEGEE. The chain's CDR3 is CASSLRLADYEQYF. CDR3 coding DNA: TGTGCCAGCAGCTTGCGGCTAGCGGACTACGAGCAGTACTTC.

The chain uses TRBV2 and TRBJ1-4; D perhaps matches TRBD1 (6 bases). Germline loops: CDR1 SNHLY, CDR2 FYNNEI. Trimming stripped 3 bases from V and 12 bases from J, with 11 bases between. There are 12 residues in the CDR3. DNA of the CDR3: TGTGCCAGCAGTGATCCACAGGGAGAACTGTTTTTT. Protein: CASSDPQGELFF.

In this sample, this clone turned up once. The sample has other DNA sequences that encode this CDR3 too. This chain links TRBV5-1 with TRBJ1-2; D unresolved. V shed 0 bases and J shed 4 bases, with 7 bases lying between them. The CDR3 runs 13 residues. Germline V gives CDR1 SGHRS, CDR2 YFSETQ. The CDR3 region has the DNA TGCGCCAGCAGCTTGGGGCAAACCTATGGCTACACCTTC. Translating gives CASSLGQTYGYTF.

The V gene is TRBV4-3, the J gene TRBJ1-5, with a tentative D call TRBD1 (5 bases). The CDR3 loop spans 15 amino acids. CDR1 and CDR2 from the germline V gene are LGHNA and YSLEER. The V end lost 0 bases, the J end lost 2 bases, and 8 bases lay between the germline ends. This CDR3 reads CASSQDPQGNQPQHF. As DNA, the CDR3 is TGCGCCAGCAGCCAAGATCCACAGGGCAATCAGCCCCAGCATTTT.

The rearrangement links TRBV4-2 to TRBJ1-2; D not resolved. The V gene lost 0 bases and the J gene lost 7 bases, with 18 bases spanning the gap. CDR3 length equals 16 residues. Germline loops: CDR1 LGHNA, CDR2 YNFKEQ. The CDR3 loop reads CASSQDRVPTIPGYTF. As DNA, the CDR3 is TGTGCCAGCAGCCAAGATCGGGTACCCACCATCCCTGGCTACACCTTC.